One and the same sample provided the 7 T cell receptor beta chains below, sequenced in a study of blood T cell repertoires in COVID-19. Using immunoSEQ multiplex PCR, the repertoire was profiled, and TCRdb retains in-frame clones only, with some absent. The sample has roughly 140,000 clones, 88% seen once. The source material was peripheral blood. These receptor sequences come from a woman in her forties or fifties with acute or convalescent COVID-19.

The V gene is TRBV7-8, the J gene TRBJ2-7; D possibly corresponds to TRBD1 (5 bases). The CDR3 consists of 14 residues. V shed 5 bases and J shed 2 bases, with 13 bases lying between them. The germline CDR1 and CDR2 sequences are SGHVS and FQNEAQ. The CDR3 loop reads CASSARQSTYEQYF. In nucleotides, the CDR3 is TGTGCCAGCAGCGCCCGACAGTCAACCTACGAGCAGTACTTC. The full variable domain, rest sourced from reference TRBV7-8 and TRBJ2-7, is GAGVSQSPRYKVAKRGQDVALRCDPISGHVSLFWYQQALGQGPEFLTYFQNEAQLDKSGLPSDRFFAERPEGSVSTLKIQRTQQEDSAVYLCASSARQSTYEQYFGPGTRLTVT.

The gene calls are TRBV4-2 and TRBJ2-1; D may be TRBD1 (6 bases). CDR1 LGHNA and CDR2 YNFKEQ come from the germline V gene. V shed 0 bases and J shed 0 bases, with 12 bases lying between them. The CDR3 covers 17 residues. The CDR3 sequence is CASSQDWGPSSYNEQFF. CDR3 nucleotide sequence: TGTGCCAGCAGCCAAGATTGGGGGCCGAGCTCCTACAATGAGCAGTTCTTC.

The chain carries TRBV6-5 and TRBJ1-1, with D unresolved. CDR3 size: 13 residues. Trimming removed 2 bases from V and 0 bases from J, with 4 bases in between. Germline assignment: CDR1 MNHEY and CDR2 SVGAGI. For the CDR3, the DNA is TGTGCCAGCAGTTACGTTATGAACACTGAAGCTTTCTTT. Its protein product is CASSYVMNTEAFF.

V usage is TRBV3-1 (or the pseudogene TRBV3-2) and J usage is TRBJ1-6, with 9 positions matching TRBD1. Germline assignment: CDR1 LGHDT and CDR2 YNNKEL (reference sequence). The CDR3 runs to 14 residues. V dropped 6 bases and J dropped 11; count of bases not matched to a gene: 8. For the CDR3, the DNA is TGTGCCAGCAGTATTACAGGGGGCAGGGCACCCCTCCACTTT. Encoded protein: CASSITGGRAPLHF.

The table lists this clone with a few counts. This chain links TRBV6-5 with TRBJ1-5, with a tentative D call TRBD1 (5 bases). The CDR3 spans 15 residues. Trimming stripped 5 bases from V and 2 bases from J, with 13 bases between. The germline gives CDR1 MNHEY, CDR2 SVGAGI. Here the CDR3 reads CASSPWTRGNQPQHF. The CDR3 bases are TGTGCCAGCAGTCCCTGGACACGGGGCAATCAGCCCCAGCATTTT.

This chain links TRBV5-4 with TRBJ2-1; D call uncertain. Germline V gives CDR1 SGHNT, CDR2 YYREEE (reference sequence). There are 13 residues in the CDR3. Between the trimmed V and J ends, which lost 4 bases and 5 bases, there was a span of 10 bases. CDR3 amino acids: CASSLPLDNEQFF. As DNA, the CDR3 is TGTGCCAGCAGCCTCCCCCTAGACAATGAGCAGTTCTTC.

This clone is a singleton in its sample. CDR3 nucleotide sequence: TGTGCCAGCAGCCCCCGCCGCAACGTAATAGATGGCTACACCTTC. Residues: CASSPRRNVIDGYTF. The chain carries TRBV7-2 and TRBJ1-2; the D is unclear. Per germline, CDR1 SGHTA and CDR2 FQGNSA. The ends were cut back, 5 bases at V and 6 bases at J, with 19 bases in the middle. This CDR3 comprises 15 residues.